The 5 T cell receptor beta chains presented below share a single source sample, sequenced in a study of T cell clonotyping in hematopoietic cell transplantation (dated by TCRdb to about 2021). The library came from the immunoSEQ multiplex PCR assay. Not all clones reach the TCRdb copy of this immuneACCESS table, which keeps in-frame sequences only. Checked studies attribute under half of the gap to unresolved V genes and leave the rest unexplained. This sample is represented by fewer than 10,000 clones; around 90% of them were singletons. Clones ranked in the top ten supply more than 4% of the sample. This specimen's time point label, per the study, means: recipient sample taken at acute GVHD onset. Here the sequenced sample was peripheral blood mononuclear cells, taken at the time of graft-versus-host disease after allogeneic stem cell transplant. All receptors come from a male patient aged 55 to 69 who had an allogeneic stem cell transplant from a related donor, so the T cells may come from the graft donor. Some clones in this sample may be carry-over from other donors' samples.

There are a few counts of this clone. Written as DNA, the CDR3 is TGTGCCAGCAGTCCCCACCACCAAGAGACCCAGTACTTC. Its translation is CASSPHHQETQYF. The chain uses TRBV28 and TRBJ2-5; D is unclear. The CDR3 is made up of 13 amino acids. Germline V lookup: CDR1 MDHEN, CDR2 SYDVKM. Trimming cost V 5 bases and J 0 bases, with 7 bases left between them. Complete variable domain (other parts from reference TRBV28 and TRBJ2-5): DVKVTQSSRYLVKRTGEKVFLECVQDMDHENMFWYRQDPGLGLRLIYFSYDVKMKEKGDIPEGYSVSREKKERFSLILESASTNQTSMYLCASSPHHQETQYFGPGTRLLVL.

The V gene is TRBV6-5, the J gene TRBJ2-7; D uncertain. This CDR3 contains 13 residues. Germline V gene sequence: CDR1 MNHEY, CDR2 SVGAGI. With 0 bases removed from V and 1 base from J, the gap between germline ends came to 4 bases. The CDR3 protein is CASSYSPSYEQYF. DNA for the CDR3: TGTGCCAGCAGTTACTCACCGTCCTACGAGCAGTACTTC.

This sequence joins TRBV20-1 and TRBJ1-3; D not certain. The CDR3 totals 11 residues. V lost 0 bases and J lost 8, with 5 bases in between. Germline V CDR1 and CDR2: DFQATT, SNEGSKA (reference sequence). The CDR3 sequence: CSARDSYTIYF. In DNA, the CDR3 is TGCAGTGCTAGAGATTCGTACACCATATATTTT.

The chain recombines TRBV11-3 with TRBJ2-2, with no clear D. Germline CDR1 SGHNT, CDR2 YENEEA. Trimming left V 3 bases short and J 0 bases short, with 11 bases between. The CDR3 length is 16 residues. CDR3 bases: TGTGCCAGCAGCTTTCGGGTGGGTGCGAACACCGGGGAGCTGTTTTTT. Its protein is CASSFRVGANTGELFF.

There are a few counts of this clone. This chain connects TRBV11-3 to TRBJ2-5; D call uncertain. Trimming took off 0 bases at V and 5 bases at J, with 13 bases between the two ends. CDR3 length equals 15 residues. The V gene's germline CDR1 is SGHNT and CDR2 YENEEA. The CDR3 protein is CASSLDGPAAETQYF. Here the CDR3 DNA reads TGTGCCAGCAGCTTAGACGGTCCGGCGGCGGAGACCCAGTACTTC.